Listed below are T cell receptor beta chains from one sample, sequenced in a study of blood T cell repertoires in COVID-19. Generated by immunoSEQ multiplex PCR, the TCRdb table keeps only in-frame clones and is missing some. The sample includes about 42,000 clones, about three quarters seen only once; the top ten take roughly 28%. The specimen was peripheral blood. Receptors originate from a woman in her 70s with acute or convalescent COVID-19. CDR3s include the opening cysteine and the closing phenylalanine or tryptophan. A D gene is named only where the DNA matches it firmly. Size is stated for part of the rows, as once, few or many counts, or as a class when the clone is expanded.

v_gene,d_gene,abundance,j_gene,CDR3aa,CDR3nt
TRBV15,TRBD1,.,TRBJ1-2,CATSREGQDNYGYTF,TGTGCCACCAGCAGAGAGGGACAGGATAACTATGGCTACACCTTC
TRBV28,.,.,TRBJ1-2,CASSFPTGPSYGYTF,TGTGCCAGCAGTTTCCCGACAGGACCCAGCTATGGCTACACCTTC
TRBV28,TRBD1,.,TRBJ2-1,CASRPQGVPYNEQFF,TGTGCCAGCAGACCACAGGGGGTCCCCTACAATGAGCAGTTCTTC
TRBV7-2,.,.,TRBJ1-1,CASSVIHSNTEAFF,TGTGCCAGCAGCGTGATCCATAGTAACACTGAAGCTTTCTTT
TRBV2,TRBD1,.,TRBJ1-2,CASSGDREYGYTF,TGTGCCAGCAGTGGGGACAGGGAGTATGGCTACACCTTC
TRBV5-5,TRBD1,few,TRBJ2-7,CASRRGQGNEQYF,TGTGCCAGCAGACGGGGACAGGGCAACGAGCAGTACTTC
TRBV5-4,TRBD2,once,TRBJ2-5,CASSLGRLAGARSETQYF,TGTGCCAGCAGCTTGGGAAGGCTAGCGGGGGCAAGAAGTGAGACCCAGTACTTC
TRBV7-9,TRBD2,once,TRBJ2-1,CASSPRASGGPSYNEQFF,TGTGCCAGCAGCCCTAGGGCTAGCGGGGGTCCATCCTACAATGAGCAGTTCTTC
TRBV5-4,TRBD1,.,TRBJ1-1,CASSTRPTGGIEAFF,TGTGCCAGCAGCACTCGACCCACAGGGGGGATTGAAGCTTTCTTT
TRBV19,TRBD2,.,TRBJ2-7,CASSIAGTSGSSYGYEQYF,TGTGCCAGTAGTATAGCCGGGACTAGCGGGAGTTCTTACGGCTACGAGCAGTACTTC
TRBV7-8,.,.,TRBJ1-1,CASSPRPEAEAFF,TGTGCCAGCAGCCCCCGGCCGGAGGCTGAAGCTTTCTTT
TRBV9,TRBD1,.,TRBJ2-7,CASSVQQGADFYEQYF,TGTGCCAGCAGCGTACAACAGGGGGCGGATTTTTACGAGCAGTACTTC
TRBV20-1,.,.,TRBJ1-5,CSASRPGEPQHF,TGCAGTGCTAGTCGGCCGGGGGAGCCCCAGCATTTT
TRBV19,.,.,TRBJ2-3,CASSIDARAGLGFWTQYF,TGTGCCAGTAGTATAGATGCCCGGGCGGGACTCGGTTTCTGGACGCAGTATTTT
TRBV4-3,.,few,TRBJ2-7,CASSQGAQGRDEQYF,TGCGCCAGCAGCCAAGGGGCACAGGGTCGGGACGAGCAGTACTTC
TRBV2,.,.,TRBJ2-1,CASSRDSVIDEQFF,TGTGCCAGCAGCCGGGACTCAGTCATCGATGAGCAGTTCTTC
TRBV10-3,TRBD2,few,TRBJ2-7,CAISPGLAGADEQYF,TGTGCCATCAGCCCAGGACTAGCGGGAGCGGACGAGCAGTACTTC
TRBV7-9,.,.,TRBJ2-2,CASSPSIQTGELFF,TGTGCCAGCAGCCCCTCGATTCAGACCGGGGAGCTGTTTTTT
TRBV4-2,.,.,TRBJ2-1,CASSQDPGAIYNEQFF,TGTGCCAGCAGCCAAGATCCCGGAGCCATTTACAATGAGCAGTTCTTC
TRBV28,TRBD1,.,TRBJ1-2,CASSLPTLHDRGNYGYTF,TGTGCCAGCAGTCTTCCCACATTACACGACAGGGGCAACTATGGCTACACCTTC
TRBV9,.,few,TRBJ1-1,CASSPGKGFTEAFF,TGTGCCAGCAGCCCAGGGAAGGGATTCACTGAAGCTTTCTTT
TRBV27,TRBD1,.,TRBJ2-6,CASTRGTGGAGANVLTF,TGTGCCAGCACCAGGGGGACAGGGGGGGCTGGGGCCAACGTCCTGACTTTC
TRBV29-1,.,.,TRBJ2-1,CSVVGGGTYNEQFF,TGCAGCGTTGTGGGCGGGGGCACTTACAATGAGCAGTTCTTC
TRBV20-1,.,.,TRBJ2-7,CSAGSVYEQYF,TGCAGTGCTGGGAGTGTCTACGAGCAGTACTTC
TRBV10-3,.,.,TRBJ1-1,CAISDPGVAAFF,TGTGCCATCAGTGACCCAGGGGTGGCAGCTTTCTTT
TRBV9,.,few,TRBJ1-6,CARTRGFCSPLHF,TGTGCCCGAACCCGGGGTTTTTGTTCACCCCTCCACTTT
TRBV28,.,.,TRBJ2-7,CASSLQYEQYF,TGTGCCAGCAGTTTACAGTACGAGCAGTACTTC
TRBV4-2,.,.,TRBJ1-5,CASSVTVGNQPQHF,TGTGCCAGCAGCGTCACTGTAGGCAATCAGCCCCAGCATTTT
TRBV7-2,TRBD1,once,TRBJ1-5,CASRRTGGYSNQPQHF,TGTGCCAGCAGACGGACAGGCGGTTATAGCAATCAGCCCCAGCATTTT
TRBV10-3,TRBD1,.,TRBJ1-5,CAISESTGVSNQPQHF,TGTGCCATCAGTGAGTCTACAGGGGTGAGCAATCAGCCCCAGCATTTT
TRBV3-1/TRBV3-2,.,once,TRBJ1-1,CASSQVSSGFNTEAFF,TGTGCCAGCAGCCAAGTATCTTCAGGGTTTAACACTGAAGCTTTCTTT
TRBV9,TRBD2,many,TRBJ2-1,CASSVVPSGGSYKFF,TGTGCCAGCAGCGTAGTTCCTAGCGGGGGGTCTTATAAGTTCTTC
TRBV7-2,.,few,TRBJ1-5,CASSLIAGGNQPQHF,TGTGCCAGCAGCTTAATAGCAGGGGGCAATCAGCCCCAGCATTTT
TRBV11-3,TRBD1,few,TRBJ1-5,CASSFGARGHPSNQPQHF,TGTGCCAGCAGCTTTGGGGCCAGGGGGCATCCCAGCAATCAGCCCCAGCATTTT
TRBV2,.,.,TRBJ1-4,CASSVSQATNEKLFF,TGTGCCAGCAGTGTCAGCCAGGCAACTAATGAAAAACTGTTTTTT
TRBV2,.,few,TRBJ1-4,CASSDIFREEKLFF,TGTGCCAGCAGTGATATATTTCGGGAGGAAAAACTGTTTTTT
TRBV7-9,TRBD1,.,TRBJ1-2,CASSNTRGARGLGGYTF,TGTGCCAGCAGCAATACACGAGGTGCCAGGGGGCTTGGCGGCTACACCTTC
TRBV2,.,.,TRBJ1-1,CASSLQGNTEAFF,TGTGCCAGCAGTCTACAGGGGAACACTGAAGCTTTCTTT
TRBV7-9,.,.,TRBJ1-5,CASSDDRSNQPQHF,TGTGCCAGCAGCGATGACAGGAGCAATCAGCCCCAGCATTTT
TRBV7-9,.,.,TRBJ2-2,CASSLKAGGTGELFF,TGTGCCAGCAGCTTGAAGGCTGGGGGGACCGGGGAGCTGTTTTTT
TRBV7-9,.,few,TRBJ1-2,CASSRVGVYGYTF,TGTGCCAGCAGCCGGGTCGGGGTATATGGCTACACCTTC
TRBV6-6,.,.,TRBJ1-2,CASSTQGSFYGYTF,TGTGCCAGCAGTACACAGGGTTCCTTCTATGGCTACACCTTC
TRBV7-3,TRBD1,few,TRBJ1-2,CASSFTDRPYGYTF,TGTGCCAGCAGCTTCACGGACAGGCCTTATGGCTACACCTTC
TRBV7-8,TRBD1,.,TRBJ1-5,CASSRLGQGYNQPQHF,TGTGCCAGCAGCCGGCTGGGACAGGGATACAATCAGCCCCAGCATTTT
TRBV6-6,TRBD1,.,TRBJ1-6,CASSYRDSNSPLHF,TGTGCCAGCAGTTATCGGGACAGCAATTCACCCCTCCACTTT
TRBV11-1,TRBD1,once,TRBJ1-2,CASSSSRDRGHGYTF,TGTGCCAGCAGCTCCTCGAGAGACAGGGGTCATGGCTACACCTTC
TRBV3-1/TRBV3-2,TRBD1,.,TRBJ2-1,CASRFGTGGYNEQFF,TGTGCCAGCAGGTTCGGGACAGGGGGCTACAATGAGCAGTTCTTC
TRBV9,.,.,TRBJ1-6,CASSFLGGNSPLHF,TGTGCCAGCAGCTTCTTGGGGGGGAATTCACCCCTCCACTTT
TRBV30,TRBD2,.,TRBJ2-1,CASQGTSGINEQFF,TGTGCCTCACAGGGGACTAGCGGAATCAATGAGCAGTTCTTC
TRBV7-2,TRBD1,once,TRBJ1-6,CASSLDRGGSPLHF,TGTGCCAGCAGCTTAGACAGGGGCGGGTCACCCCTCCACTTT
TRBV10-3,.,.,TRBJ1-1,CAISYGGNTEAFF,TGTGCCATCAGTTACGGTGGGAACACTGAAGCTTTCTTT
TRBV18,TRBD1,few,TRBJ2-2,CASSPDLGQGRTGELFF,TGTGCCAGCTCACCAGATTTGGGACAGGGGAGAACCGGGGAGCTGTTTTTT
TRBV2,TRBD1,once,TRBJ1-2,CASSDTGGNYGYTF,TGTGCCAGCAGTGATACAGGGGGAAACTATGGCTACACCTTC
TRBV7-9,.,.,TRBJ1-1,CASSLSGATEAFF,TGTGCCAGCAGCTTAAGTGGGGCCACTGAAGCTTTCTTT
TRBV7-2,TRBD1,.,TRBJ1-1,CASSLTGGRTEAFF,TGTGCCAGCAGCTTAACAGGGGGCCGAACTGAAGCTTTCTTT